The 5 T cell receptor beta chains given below trace back to one sample, sequenced in a study of blood T cells in healthy people across ages. Primed by a sample-barcoded 5' primer and a J-beta primer mix, a second PCR proceeded for 7 to 11 cycles. TCRdb re-analysed the 5' RACE reads in MiXCR, keeping a single row per CDR3 protein. The sample lists about a million distinct CDR3 sequences, roughly half occurring once. The sequenced sample was blood. The receptor set was obtained from a woman in her sixties or seventies in good health.

This chain uses TRBV6-5 with TRBJ2-7; D gene ambiguous. Germline values: CDR1 MNHEY, CDR2 SVGAGI. The CDR3 consists of 14 residues. Trimming pared 5 bases from V and 2 bases from J, leaving 13 bases between. The CDR3, as DNA: TGTGCCAGCAGTCGTTCCGGCGGAACCTACGAGCAGTACTTC. Protein sequence: CASSRSGGTYEQYF.

The V and J genes are TRBV4-1 and TRBJ1-6; tentative D call: TRBD1 (6 bases). This CDR3 has 18 residues. V was trimmed by 4 bases and J by 11 bases, leaving 27 bases between them. The germline CDR1 and CDR2 sequences are MGHRA and YSYEKL. CDR3 bases: TGCGCCAGCAGCCCAGGGGTTGGTACAGGACGACCGGGTGCACCCCTCCACTTT. This translates into CASSPGVGTGRPGAPLHF.

V gene TRBV20-1 combines with J gene TRBJ1-6, with D perhaps matching TRBD1 (5 bases). The CDR3 is made up of 16 amino acids. CDR1 DFQATT and CDR2 SNEGSKA come from the germline V gene (reference sequence). The germline V and J ends were trimmed by 3 bases and 0 bases, with 12 bases remaining between them. The CDR3 here is CSARVGGGSYNSPLHF. The CDR3 bases are TGCAGTGCTAGGGTGGGGGGGGGCTCCTATAATTCACCCCTCCACTTT.

This clonotype has more than one count but fewer than ten. This chain uses TRBV24-1 with TRBJ2-5; TRBD2 might be the D (5 bases). V gave up 9 bases and J gave up 4 bases, with 11 bases separating them. CDR3 length: 12 amino acids. Germline V gene sequence: CDR1 KGHDR, CDR2 SFDVKD. The DNA for the CDR3 is TGTGCCACCCTCGGGAACGGAGAGACCCAGTACTTC. This sequence encodes CATLGNGETQYF.

The chain is built from TRBV7-8 and TRBJ2-1; TRBD1 is a possible D gene (6 bases). The V end was cut by 4 bases, the J end by 9 bases, with 19 bases between. Germline V gene lookup returns CDR1 SGHVS and CDR2 FQNEAQ. This CDR3 comprises 15 residues. CDR3 region: CASSSLGQLWAEQFF. CDR3 coding DNA: TGTGCCAGCAGCTCTCTCGGACAGCTCTGGGCTGAGCAGTTCTTC.